This T cell receptor beta chain was found in a study of early T cells in non-severe SARS-CoV-2 infection. One entry per CDR3 protein, called by TCRdb with MiXCR from the 5' RACE reads. The sample gives roughly 34,000 distinct CDR3 sequences, more than 4% of which show up once; approximately 5.8% is in the top ten. This CDR3 spans 14 amino acids. V dropped 6 bases and J dropped 3; count of bases not matched to a gene: 4. This clonotype was counted many times. This sequence joins TRBV12-3 or TRBV12-4 and TRBJ2-3; TRBD2 aligns across 9 bases. The TCR comes from an adult who was a healthcare worker with PCR-confirmed SARS-CoV-2 infection or an uninfected control (not recorded which). Material: whole blood. The CDR3, as DNA: TGTGCCAGCAGCCCCGGACTAGCGACAGATACGCAGTATTTT. It specifies CASSPGLATDTQYF.